Detailed here is one T cell receptor (beta chain). The CDR3 contains 17 residues. The germline gives CDR1 SGHRS, CDR2 YFSETQ. With V trimmed by 4 bases and J by 1 base, 11 bases remained unmatched. Run at survey level, the immunoSEQ assay was version v3.0. Method: immunoSEQ multiplex PCR; TCRdb's copy keeps in-frame clones and lacks some. The sample records around 22,000 clones, more than 75% being singletons. This entry is derived from a study of long-term antiretroviral therapy in people with HIV. V usage is TRBV5-1 and J usage is TRBJ1-1; 9 bases match TRBD1. This sample comprised unsorted PBMCs, obtained 1.8 years before starting antiretroviral therapy. The clonotype originates from a woman aged 30 to 39 with HIV. The CDR3 DNA follows: TGCGCCAGCAGCGTAACAGGGGGCCACCCCCCGAACACTGAAGCTTTCTTT. Translating it yields CASSVTGGHPPNTEAFF.